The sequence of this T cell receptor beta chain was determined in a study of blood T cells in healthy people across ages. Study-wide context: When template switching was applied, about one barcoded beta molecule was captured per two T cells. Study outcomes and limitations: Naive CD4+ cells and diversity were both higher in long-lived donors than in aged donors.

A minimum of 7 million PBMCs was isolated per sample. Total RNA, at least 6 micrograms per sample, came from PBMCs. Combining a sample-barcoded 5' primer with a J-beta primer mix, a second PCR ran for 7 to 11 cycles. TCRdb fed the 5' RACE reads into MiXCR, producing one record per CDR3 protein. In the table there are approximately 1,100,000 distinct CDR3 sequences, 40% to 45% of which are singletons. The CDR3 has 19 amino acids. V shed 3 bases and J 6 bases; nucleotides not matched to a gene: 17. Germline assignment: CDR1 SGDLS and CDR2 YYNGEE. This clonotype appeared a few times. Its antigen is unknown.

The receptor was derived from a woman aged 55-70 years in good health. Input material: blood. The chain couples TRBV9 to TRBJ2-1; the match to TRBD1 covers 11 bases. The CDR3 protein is CASSERDRGASGRSNEQFF. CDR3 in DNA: TGTGCCAGCAGCGAACGGGACAGGGGGGCGAGCGGGAGAAGCAATGAGCAGTTCTTC.